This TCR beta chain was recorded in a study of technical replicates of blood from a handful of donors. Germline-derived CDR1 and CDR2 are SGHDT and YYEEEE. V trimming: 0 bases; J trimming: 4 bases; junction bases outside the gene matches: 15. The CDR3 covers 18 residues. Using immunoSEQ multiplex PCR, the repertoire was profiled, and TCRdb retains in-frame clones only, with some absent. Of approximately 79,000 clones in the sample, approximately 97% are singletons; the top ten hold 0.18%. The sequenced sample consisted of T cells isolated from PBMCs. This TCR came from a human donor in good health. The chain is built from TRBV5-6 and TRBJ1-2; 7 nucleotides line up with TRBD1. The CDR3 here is CASSLAQGESLRGYGYTF. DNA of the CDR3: TGTGCCAGCAGCTTGGCCCAGGGGGAGTCGCTGCGAGGCTATGGCTACACCTTC.